The sequence of this T cell receptor (beta chain) was determined in a study of shared clonotypes between healthy human individuals. Germline CDR1 and CDR2: SGDLS and YYNGEE. V shed 0 bases and J shed 3 bases, with 6 bases lying between them. This CDR3 contains 13 residues. The table came from immunoSEQ multiplex PCR; TCRdb's copy has only in-frame clones and leaves some out. The table records approximately 1.5 million clones, around 98% of them present only once. The TCR sequence derives from a man aged 25 to 40 in good health. Sequenced input: naive CD4+ T cells sorted from blood. The subset denotes: CD45RA+ positively selected. This chain connects TRBV9 to TRBJ1-2; D is uncertain. CDR3 protein: CASSVVEDYGYTF. The DNA of the CDR3 is TGTGCCAGCAGCGTAGTAGAGGACTATGGCTACACCTTC.